This T cell receptor (beta chain) was recovered during a study of regulatory T cells in long-lasting Graves disease. The time point denotes: newly diagnosed GD, antithyroid drugs for less than 3 months. Scientists built the TCR library using RNA that was extracted from PBMCs. With iRepertoire HTBI primers and Arm-PCR of CDR3 regions, TCR beta libraries were built. One entry per CDR3 protein, called by TCRdb with MiXCR from the multiplex PCR reads. The data hold under 800,000 distinct CDR3 sequences, with 16% observed a single time. The CDR3 is 13 residues long. V lost 6 bases, J lost 6 bases, and 4 bases stayed unmatched. Germline assignment: CDR1 SGHRS and CDR2 YFSETQ. These data were also reused for a study on T cells in Graves' hyperthyroidism and ophthalmopathy.

The clonotype was recovered from a woman in her twenties or thirties with Graves disease. Sequencing was performed on peripheral blood mononuclear cells (PBMCs), taken at new diagnosis, from a patient treated with antithyroid drugs. This chain links TRBV5-1 with TRBJ2-2; 8 bases match TRBD1. CDR3 region: CASTQGAAGELFF. DNA for the CDR3: TGCGCCAGCACTCAGGGGGCAGCCGGGGAGCTGTTTTTT.